The TCR beta chain under discussion was sequenced for a study of metastatic and nonmetastatic thyroid tumors. Study summary: From malignant and benign thyroid patients, repertoires in blood and in tumor or nodule tissue were compared.

TCRdb reanalyzed the PCR reads via MiXCR. The repertoire holds roughly 20,000 clones, with 27% as singletons. Every patient was untreated before thyroid surgery. This CDR3 spans 17 amino acids. CDR1 is MDHEN, CDR2 SYDVKM, per germline. The V gene end was trimmed by 1 base and the J gene end by 0 bases; junction bases not matched to a gene: 4. Sequencing was carried out using blood. This TCR was recovered from a female donor with papillary thyroid cancer or a benign thyroid nodule (not recorded which). Some clones in this sample may be carry-over from other donors' samples. The V and J genes are TRBV28 and TRBJ2-7; the match to TRBD2 covers 12 bases. CDR3 nucleotides: TGTGCCAGCAGTTTATCCGGACTAGCGGGACTCTCCTACGAGCAGTACTTC. Translation: CASSLSGLAGLSYEQYF. The whole variable domain, filled in from reference TRBV28 and TRBJ2-7, reads DVKVTQSSRYLVKRTGEKVFLECVQDMDHENMFWYRQDPGLGLRLIYFSYDVKMKEKGDIPEGYSVSREKKERFSLILESASTNQTSMYLCASSLSGLAGLSYEQYFGPGTRLTVT.